This T cell receptor (beta chain) was retrieved from a study of blood T cell repertoires in COVID-19. Turning to the study itself: Some COVID-19 samples were acute and others convalescent; all came from the United States, Italy and Spain. From T cells, B-cell-depleted T cells, or PBMCs came the material, which was cDNA or gDNA.

Clones were read by immunoSEQ multiplex PCR, and TCRdb kept only the in-frame ones, dropping some. The sample records more than 150,000 clones, 90% being singletons. Germline-derived CDR1 and CDR2 are WNHNN and SYGVQD (reference sequence). J lost 1 base, V lost 3 bases, and 4 bases had no gene match. This CDR3 is built from 16 residues. This sequence joins TRBV10-1 and TRBJ2-5; 11 bases fit TRBD2. The sequencing sample was made of peripheral blood. This TCR was recovered from a man in his forties or fifties with acute or convalescent COVID-19. CDR3 DNA sequence: TGCGCCAGCAGTGACTTAGCGGGAGGGGGCCAAGAGACCCAGTACTTC. This encodes CASSDLAGGGQETQYF.